A single sample gave rise to the 28 T cell receptor beta chains below, sequenced in a study of T cells expressing NK-cell markers. One entry per CDR3 protein, without DNA, is what TCRdb gives after re-calling the 5' RACE reads. Across 300,000 to 500,000 distinct CDR3 sequences, the top ten clones capture around 10% of the sample. Input material: blood T cells: a sorted CD56 or NKG2C T cell subset, CD4+ or CD8+ T cells, or bulk PBMC T cells (not recorded which). These TCRs come from a woman aged 50 to 60 in good health.

J is TRBJ2-7 and V is TRBV7-6; with no DNA, the TCRdb D assignment of TRBD1 cannot be verified. The CDR3 has 14 residues. CDR1 and CDR2 from the germline V gene are SGHVS and FNYEAQ. The CDR3 sequence is CASSLVRGGYEQYF.

V is TRBV6-2 or TRBV6-3 and J is TRBJ1-2; the TCRdb D gene call, TRBD1, has no DNA to confirm it. The CDR3 consists of 12 residues. Germline V gene sequence: CDR1 MNHEY, CDR2 SVGEGT. CDR3 residues: CASTVEGYGYTF.

The chain links TRBV9 to TRBJ2-5; with no DNA, the TCRdb D assignment of TRBD1 cannot be verified. Germline CDR1 is SGDLS and CDR2 is YYNGEE. The CDR3 totals 15 residues. Here the CDR3 reads CASSSGILRQETQYF.

The J gene is TRBJ1-4, the V gene TRBV12-3 or TRBV12-4. This CDR3 has 12 amino acids. The CDR3 here is CASSQAEGKLFF.

The chain recombines TRBV5-1 with TRBJ2-7; TCRdb picks TRBD1, but there is no DNA to check that call. Germline V gene sequence: CDR1 SGHRS, CDR2 YFSETQ. The CDR3 is 15 residues long. This chain's CDR3 is CASSLEGVGVNEQYF.

The chain joins TRBV20-1 to TRBJ2-1; the D call of TRBD2 rests on TCRdb alone, since no DNA is present to check it. CDR1 and CDR2 from the germline V gene are DFQATT and SNEGSKA (reference sequence). The CDR3 is 14 residues long. The CDR3 reads CSRTQLAAYNEQFF.

The gene calls are TRBV24-1 and TRBJ2-5. The germline V gene encodes CDR1 KGHDR and CDR2 SFDVKD. The CDR3 runs to 13 residues. CDR3: CATNQAVDETQYF.

The chain has TRBV15 and TRBJ1-2; no DNA is available, so the TRBD1 call from TCRdb remains unchecked. Germline V gene sequence: CDR1 LNHNV, CDR2 YYDKDF (reference sequence). The CDR3 contains 11 residues. Here the CDR3 reads CATSRQGGYTF.

V usage is TRBV5-1 and J usage is TRBJ2-2; TCRdb picks TRBD2, but there is no DNA to check that call. The CDR3 has 15 amino acids. The V gene's germline CDR1 is SGHRS and CDR2 YFSETQ. CDR3: CASRWWTSVTGELFF.

The chain couples TRBV7-9 to TRBJ2-2; TCRdb reports TRBD2, a call that lacks DNA to check it against. Germline loops: CDR1 SEHNR, CDR2 FQNEAQ (reference sequence). The CDR3 sequence is 18 residues long. CDR3 sequence: CASSGEASGRANTGELFF.

The rearrangement joins TRBV11-2 to TRBJ2-5; there is no DNA to check the TCRdb D call of TRBD2. This CDR3 contains 13 residues. The germline V gene encodes CDR1 SGHAT and CDR2 FQNNGV. The CDR3 here is CASPGGPEETQYF.

The gene calls are TRBV28 and TRBJ1-4; the D call of TRBD1 rests on TCRdb alone, since no DNA is present to check it. The CDR3 is 15 amino acids. CDR1 is MDHEN, CDR2 SYDVKM, per germline. CDR3 amino acids: CASKESTGLGEKLFF.

The chain recombines TRBV30 with TRBJ1-2. Per germline, CDR1 GTSNPN and CDR2 SVGIG (reference sequence). The CDR3 totals 11 residues. CDR3 sequence: CAWVGLYGYTF.

The J gene is TRBJ2-5, the V gene TRBV7-9; lacking DNA, the TRBD1 call made by TCRdb goes unchecked. CDR1 SEHNR and CDR2 FQNEAQ come from the germline V gene (reference sequence). This CDR3 region has 16 residues. The CDR3 region is CASSLISQGAGETQYF.

The chain has TRBV10-3 and TRBJ2-1. The CDR3 has 12 residues. CDR1 is ENHRY, CDR2 SYGVKD, per germline. Here the CDR3 reads CAISQFENEQFF.

The chain carries TRBV20-1 and TRBJ2-4; the D call of TRBD1 rests on TCRdb alone, since no DNA is present to check it. Germline V gives CDR1 DFQATT, CDR2 SNEGSKA (reference sequence). The CDR3 sequence is 11 residues long. CDR3 region: CSAPGKNIQYF.

This sequence joins TRBV24-1 and TRBJ2-5; TCRdb proposes TRBD1, but this gene call is untestable without DNA. The CDR3 is 16 amino acids. Germline V gene data show CDR1 as KGHDR and CDR2 as SFDVKD. CDR3 protein: CATSDPGTGEWETQYF.

This chain connects TRBV5-1 to TRBJ2-3; the TCRdb D gene call, TRBD1, has no DNA to confirm it. CDR1 is SGHRS, CDR2 YFSETQ, per germline. This CDR3 contains 16 residues. The CDR3 sequence is CASSPPDRAGTDTQYF. The entire variable domain, with the rest obtained from reference TRBV5-1 and TRBJ2-3, is as follows: KAGVTQTPRYLIKTRGQQVTLSCSPISGHRSVSWYQQTPGQGLQFLFEYFSETQRNKGNFPGRFSGRQFSNSRSEMNVSTLELGDSALYLCASSPPDRAGTDTQYFGPGTRLTVL.

The chain combines TRBV12-3 or TRBV12-4 with TRBJ1-2; lacking DNA, the TRBD1 call made by TCRdb goes unchecked. There are 15 residues in the CDR3. Here the CDR3 reads CAITILTGEKDGYTF.

The chain joins TRBV14 to TRBJ2-3. CDR1 and CDR2 (germline): SGHDN, FVKESK. CDR3 length: 15 amino acids. The CDR3 reads CASSQPDLGTDTQYF.

V and J are TRBV20-1 and TRBJ2-7; as DNA is missing, the TRBD1 call by TCRdb cannot be tested. The CDR3 totals 16 residues. Germline V gene data show CDR1 as DFQATT and CDR2 as SNEGSKA (reference sequence). The CDR3 protein is CSARDHPSQGTYEQYF.

The J gene is TRBJ2-1, the V gene TRBV10-1. CDR3 length: 16 residues. Germline V gene lookup returns CDR1 WNHNN and CDR2 SYGVQD (reference sequence). CDR3 residues: CASSESRSTPYNEQFF.

Here the CDR3 reads CAWSAGQPSSGNTIYF. The chain couples TRBV30 to TRBJ1-3; TCRdb names TRBD1, which stays unverified in the absence of DNA. This CDR3 has 16 amino acids. The germline gives CDR1 GTSNPN, CDR2 SVGIG (reference sequence).

The gene calls are TRBV11-2 and TRBJ2-1; as DNA is missing, the TRBD2 call by TCRdb cannot be tested. CDR3 size: 16 residues. Germline V gives CDR1 SGHAT, CDR2 FQNNGV. This CDR3 is CASSSFLAGAVNEQFF.

This rearrangement joins TRBV2 to TRBJ2-1; checking the TCRdb D call of TRBD1 is not possible without DNA. Germline V CDR1 and CDR2: SNHLY, FYNNEI. There are 14 residues in the CDR3. The CDR3 sequence: CASSGRGTYNEQFF.

The gene calls are TRBV7-9 and TRBJ2-1; as DNA is missing, the TRBD2 call by TCRdb cannot be tested. The CDR3 totals 16 residues. CDR1 is SEHNR and CDR2 is FQNEAQ in the germline V gene (reference sequence). This CDR3 reads CASSPQTPSADNEQFF.

This chain joins TRBV19 and TRBJ2-3; TCRdb reports TRBD2, a call that lacks DNA to check it against. This CDR3 is 14 amino acids long. Germline-derived CDR1 and CDR2 are LNHDA and SQIVND (reference sequence). This CDR3 reads CASSGQRATDTQYF.

V is TRBV10-1 and J is TRBJ1-6; TCRdb lists TRBD1, though no DNA is available to test this call. CDR3 length: 13 residues. Looked up from germline, CDR1 is WNHNN and CDR2 is SYGVQD (reference sequence). This CDR3 is CASSGSGASPLHF.